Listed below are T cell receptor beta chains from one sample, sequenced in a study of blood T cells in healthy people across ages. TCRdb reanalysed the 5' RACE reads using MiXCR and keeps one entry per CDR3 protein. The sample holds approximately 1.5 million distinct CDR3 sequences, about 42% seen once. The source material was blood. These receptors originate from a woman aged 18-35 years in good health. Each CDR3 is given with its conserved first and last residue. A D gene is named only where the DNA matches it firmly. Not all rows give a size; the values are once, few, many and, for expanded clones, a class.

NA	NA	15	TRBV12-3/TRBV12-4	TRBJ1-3	CASSLPRVSGNTIYF	TGTGCCAGCAGTCTCCCCAGGGTCTCTGGAAACACCATATATTTT
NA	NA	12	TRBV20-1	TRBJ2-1	CSAPPDSREQFF	TGCAGTGCTCCCCCCGACTCGCGAGAGCAGTTCTTC
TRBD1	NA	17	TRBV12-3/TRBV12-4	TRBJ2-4	CVSSGKGQGGIANIQYF	TGTGTCAGCAGTGGGAAAGGACAGGGCGGGATTGCGAACATTCAGTACTTC
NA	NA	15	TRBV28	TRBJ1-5	CASSPPGLFNQPQHF	TGTGCCAGCAGTCCCCCGGGACTTTTCAATCAGCCCCAGCATTTT
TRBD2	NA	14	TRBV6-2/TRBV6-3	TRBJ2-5	CASRPSGKERTQYF	TGTGCCAGCAGACCCAGCGGGAAAGAGCGGACCCAGTACTTC
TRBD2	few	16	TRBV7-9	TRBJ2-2	CASSPRTSGTTGELFF	TGTGCCAGCAGCCCAAGGACTAGCGGGACTACCGGGGAGCTGTTTTTT
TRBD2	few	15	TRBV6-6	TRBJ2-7	CASSTTSGRGREQYF	TGTGCCAGCAGCACAACTAGCGGGAGGGGTCGCGAGCAGTACTTC
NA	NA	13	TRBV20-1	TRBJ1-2	CSARVGGLYGYTF	TGCAGTGCTAGAGTTGGGGGGCTTTATGGCTACACCTTC
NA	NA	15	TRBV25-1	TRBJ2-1	CASSVGGGGLNEQFF	TGTGCCAGCAGTGTAGGGGGGGGAGGGCTAAATGAGCAGTTCTTC
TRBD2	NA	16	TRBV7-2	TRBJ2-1	CASSHLSGISYNEQFF	TGTGCCAGCAGCCACCTCAGCGGGATTTCCTACAATGAGCAGTTCTTC
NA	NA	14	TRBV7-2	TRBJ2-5	CASSFYRSQETQYF	TGTGCCAGCAGCTTTTACAGGAGTCAAGAGACCCAGTACTTC
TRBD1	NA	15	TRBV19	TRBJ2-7	CASSSGTGQYYEQYF	TGTGCCAGTAGTAGCGGGACAGGTCAATACTACGAGCAGTACTTC
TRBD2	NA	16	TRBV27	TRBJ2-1	CASSSTWAGVYNEQFF	TGTGCCAGCAGTTCTACCTGGGCGGGAGTATACAATGAGCAGTTCTTC
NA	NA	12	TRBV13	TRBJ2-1	CASSNPGNEQFF	TGTGCCAGCAGCAACCCTGGCAATGAGCAGTTCTTC
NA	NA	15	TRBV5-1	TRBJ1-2	CVSSTGPGGIYGYTF	TGCGTCAGCAGCACGGGACCCGGGGGAATCTATGGCTACACCTTC
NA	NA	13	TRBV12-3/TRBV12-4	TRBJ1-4	CASSLQGREKLFF	TGTGCCAGCAGTTTACAGGGGCGGGAAAAACTGTTTTTT
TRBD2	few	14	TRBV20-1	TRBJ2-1	CSARATSGDNEQFF	TGCAGTGCTAGAGCGACTAGCGGCGACAATGAGCAGTTCTTC
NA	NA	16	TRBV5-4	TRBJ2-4	CASSSGPVSAKNIQYF	TGTGCCAGCAGCTCGGGGCCTGTCTCGGCCAAAAACATTCAGTACTTC
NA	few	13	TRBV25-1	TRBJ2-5	CASSFPAQETQYF	TGTGCCAGCAGTTTTCCAGCCCAAGAGACCCAGTACTTC
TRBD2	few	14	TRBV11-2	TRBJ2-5	CASSSIAGEETQYF	TGTGCCAGCAGCTCCATAGCGGGAGAAGAGACCCAGTACTTC
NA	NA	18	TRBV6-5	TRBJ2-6	CASSYLGVRRSGVNVLTF	TGTGCCAGCAGCTACCTTGGCGTTCGGCGCTCTGGGGTCAACGTCCTGACTTTC
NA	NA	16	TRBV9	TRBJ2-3	CASSVVPGESTDTQYF	TGTGCCAGCAGCGTAGTCCCAGGCGAGAGCACAGATACGCAGTATTTT
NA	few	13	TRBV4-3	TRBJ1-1	CASSQDVSTEAFF	TGCGCCAGCAGCCAAGATGTGTCCACTGAAGCTTTCTTT
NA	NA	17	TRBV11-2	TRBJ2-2	CASSLDLTTRGTGELFF	TGTGCCAGCAGCTTAGATTTAACAACGCGAGGCACCGGGGAGCTGTTTTTT
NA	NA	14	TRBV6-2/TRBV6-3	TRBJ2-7	CASSYGDHSYEQYF	TGTGCCAGCAGTTATGGAGACCACTCCTACGAGCAGTACTTC
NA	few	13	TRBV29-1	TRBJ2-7	CSVGGPGPNEQYF	TGCAGCGTTGGCGGGCCAGGCCCCAATGAGCAGTACTTC